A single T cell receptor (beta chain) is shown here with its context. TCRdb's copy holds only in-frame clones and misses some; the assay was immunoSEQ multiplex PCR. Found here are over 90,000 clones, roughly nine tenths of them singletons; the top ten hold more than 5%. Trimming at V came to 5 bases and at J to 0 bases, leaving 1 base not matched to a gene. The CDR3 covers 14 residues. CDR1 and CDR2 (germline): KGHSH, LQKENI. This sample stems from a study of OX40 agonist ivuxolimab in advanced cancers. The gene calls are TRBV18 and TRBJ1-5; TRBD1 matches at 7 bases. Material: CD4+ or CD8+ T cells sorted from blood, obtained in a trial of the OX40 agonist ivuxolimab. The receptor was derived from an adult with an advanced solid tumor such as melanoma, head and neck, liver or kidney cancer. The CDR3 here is CASSGTDSNQPQHF. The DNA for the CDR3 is TGTGCCAGCTCAGGGACAGATAGCAATCAGCCCCAGCATTTT. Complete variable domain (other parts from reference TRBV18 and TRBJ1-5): NAGVMQNPRHLVRRRGQEARLRCSPMKGHSHVYWYRQLPEEGLKFMVYLQKENIIDESGMPKERFSAEFPKEGPSILRIQQVVRGDSAAYFCASSGTDSNQPQHFGDGTRLSIL.